This T cell receptor beta chain was captured by sequencing in a study of T cell clonotyping in hematopoietic cell transplantation. Study-wide results and limits: Recipient TCR diversity dropped after transplant; expanded clonotypes rose from day 30 to 180.

The time point was: recipient sample about 28 days before transplant, after cytoreduction. Profiling relied on immunoSEQ multiplex PCR, and the TCRdb table lists in-frame clones only, not all of them. Among roughly 30,000 clones, around 80% were seen once, and the ten largest hold under 8%. This clone was observed once. Its antigen remains unidentified. The TCR sequence derives from a woman younger than 45 with chronic myeloid leukemia. Some clones in this sample may be carry-over from other donors' samples. The specimen comprised peripheral blood mononuclear cells, sampled before stem cell transplant.

The CDR3: CASSGMNTEAFF. CDR3 DNA sequence: TGCGCCAGCAGCGGGATGAACACTGAAGCTTTCTTT. V usage is TRBV4-3 and J usage is TRBJ1-1; D remains ambiguous. The V and J ends lost 5 bases and 0 bases respectively, with 4 bases between them. CDR3 size: 12 residues. CDR1 LGHNA and CDR2 YSLEER come from the germline V gene.